This T cell receptor (beta chain) comes out of a study of T cells after yellow fever vaccination. Via MiXCR, TCRdb re-called the 5' RACE reads, giving one row per CDR3 protein. Counted here are fewer than 450,000 distinct CDR3 sequences, 3% to 4.5% occurring once; the ten biggest clones make up approximately 24%. The study's findings and limits: In post-booster samples, most primary-vaccination clones reappeared (around 95% CD4, 88% CD8). Overlap between CD4 and CD8 compartments was detected for a small share of clonotypes. The secondary response was weaker but peaked faster, day 5 versus 15.

This clonotype was found many times. As yet, its antigen is unknown. V lost 2 bases to trimming and J lost 8 bases, with 11 bases between them. CDR1 is SGHRS, CDR2 YFSETQ, per germline. The CDR3 is 14 amino acids. The V gene is TRBV5-1, the J gene TRBJ1-6; D is uncertain. The sequencing used PBMCs, collected 5 days after the yellow fever booster vaccination. The TCR originated in a man aged 18 to 29 who received the YFV17D yellow fever vaccine. This CDR3 reads CASSFDVRDSPLHF. In DNA, the CDR3 is TGCGCCAGCAGCTTTGACGTGAGGGATTCACCCCTCCACTTT.